This TCR beta chain was sequenced for a study of blood T cell repertoires in COVID-19. This CDR3 comprises 13 residues. Germline V gives CDR1 SGHRS, CDR2 YFSETQ. V lost 0 bases and J 9 bases, leaving 10 bases between the germline ends. Sequencing was performed with immunoSEQ multiplex PCR; in TCRdb, only in-frame clones are kept and a portion is missing. The sample contains 380,000 or so clones, around 90% of which appear only once. The sample taken for sequencing was peripheral blood. V usage is TRBV5-1 and J usage is TRBJ2-1; a weak D match, TRBD2 (5 bases). This receptor was identified in a man in his forties with acute or convalescent COVID-19. The CDR3 spells CASSLAGISEQFF. In nucleotides, the CDR3 is TGCGCCAGCAGCTTGGCCGGGATTAGTGAGCAGTTCTTC.